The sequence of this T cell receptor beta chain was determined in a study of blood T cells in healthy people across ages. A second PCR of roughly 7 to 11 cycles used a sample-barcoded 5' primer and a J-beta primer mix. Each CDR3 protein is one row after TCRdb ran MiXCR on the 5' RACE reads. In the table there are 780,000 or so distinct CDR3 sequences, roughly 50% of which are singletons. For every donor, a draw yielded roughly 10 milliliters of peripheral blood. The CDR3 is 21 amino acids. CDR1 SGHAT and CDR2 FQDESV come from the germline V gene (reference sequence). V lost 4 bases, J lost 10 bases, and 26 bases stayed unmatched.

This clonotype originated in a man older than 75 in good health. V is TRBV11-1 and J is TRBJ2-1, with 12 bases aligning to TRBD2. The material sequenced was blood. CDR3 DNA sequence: TGTGCCAGCAGCTCCACTGCGTCGGGCAGTATGACTAGCGGGGGATTCTACGAGCAGTTCTTC. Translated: CASSSTASGSMTSGGFYEQFF.